These 24 T cell receptor beta chains were sequenced from one sample in a study of cytomegalovirus exposure and HLA in healthy donors. Use of 60 Vbeta and 13 Jbeta primers characterized the PCR. The table came from immunoSEQ multiplex PCR; TCRdb's copy has only in-frame clones and leaves some out. The sample records approximately 100,000 clones, more than 75% being singletons. Sequencing was done on a sample of PBMCs. These TCRs come from a woman aged 40-49 years in good health and CMV-seronegative.

The chain has TRBV6-5 and TRBJ2-7; 7 nucleotides agree with TRBD1. V trimming: 2 bases; J trimming: 3 bases; junction bases outside the gene matches: 4. The CDR3 has 14 residues. Germline V gives CDR1 MNHEY, CDR2 SVGAGI. The CDR3 sequence: CASSYSRDSYEQYF. DNA of the CDR3: TGTGCCAGCAGTTACAGTCGGGACAGCTACGAGCAGTACTTC.

V and J are TRBV5-3 and TRBJ2-4; D unresolved. TRBV5-3 is an ORF; its function is uncertain. This CDR3 comprises 17 residues. Trimming took off 2 bases at V and 0 bases at J, with 15 bases between the two ends. CDR3 sequence (DNA): TGTGCCAGAAGCTTCCCCGAACAGATTCTAGCCAAAAACATTCAGTACTTC. This translates into CARSFPEQILAKNIQYF.

V usage is TRBV6-1 and J usage is TRBJ2-5; D not certain. The CDR3 has 12 residues. Trimming took 11 bases from V and 4 from J, leaving 14 bases between them. Germline CDR1 is MNHNS and CDR2 is SASEGT. CDR3 DNA: TGTGCCGGCGCCGAGGTCGGAGAGACCCAGTACTTC. Residues: CAGAEVGETQYF.

This clone was detected only once. The chain has TRBV7-2 and TRBJ2-5; 10 bases are a match to TRBD2. The CDR3 has 15 amino acids. Germline trimming cut 5 bases from V and 4 bases from J; bases unmatched to any gene: 7. CDR1 and CDR2 from the germline V gene are SGHTA and FQGNSA. In DNA, the CDR3 is TGTGCCAGCAGCCTTAGCGGGGGGTTGGGAGAGACCCAGTACTTC. Protein sequence: CASSLSGGLGETQYF.

The genes are TRBV4-2 and TRBJ2-3; 11 nucleotides line up with TRBD2. This CDR3 is built from 17 residues. With V trimmed by 1 base and J by 5 bases, 8 bases remained unmatched. CDR1 is LGHNA, CDR2 YNFKEQ, per germline. CDR3 sequence reads: CASSQALVAGGRDTQYF. The CDR3 nucleotides are TGTGCCAGCAGCCAAGCGTTGGTAGCGGGGGGGAGAGATACGCAGTATTTT.

This chain uses TRBV4-3 with TRBJ1-1; 8 bases align to TRBD1. Per germline, CDR1 LGHNA and CDR2 YSLEER. CDR3 length equals 13 residues. V was clipped by 3 bases and J by 10 bases; unmatched bases: 7. CDR3 nucleotides: TGCGCCAGCAGCCAGGGACAGGTGATGGGAGCTTTCTTT. Protein product: CASSQGQVMGAFF.

CDR3 sequence (DNA): TGTGCCAGCAGCTTAGCGGGGGACAGCTCCTACAATGAGCAGTTCTTC. This sequence encodes CASSLAGDSSYNEQFF. This chain links TRBV7-9 with TRBJ2-1; 7 bases fit TRBD1. The CDR3 has 16 amino acids. Germline V gene sequence: CDR1 SEHNR, CDR2 FQNEAQ (reference sequence). V was clipped by 0 bases and J by 0 bases; unmatched bases: 2.

The chain carries TRBV5-1 and TRBJ2-1, with 8 bases that match TRBD1. The germline CDR1 and CDR2 sequences are SGHRS and YFSETQ. This CDR3 has 16 amino acids. After removal of 1 base from V and 5 bases from J, the junction contained 8 bases not matched to a gene. CDR3 DNA: TGCGCCAGCAGCTTGTCAGCAGGGGGCTTCGACAATGAGCAGTTCTTC. It specifies CASSLSAGGFDNEQFF.

The gene calls are TRBV5-1 and TRBJ2-1; D remains unclear. Looked up from germline, CDR1 is SGHRS and CDR2 is YFSETQ. This CDR3 has 15 residues. V lost 6 bases and J 0 bases, leaving 13 bases between the germline ends. The CDR3 DNA is TGCGCCAGCAACCCCTCTACGAGCTCCTACAATGAGCAGTTCTTC. Translating it yields CASNPSTSSYNEQFF.

The chain carries TRBV12-5 and TRBJ2-2; D is uncertain. This CDR3 has 15 amino acids. Deletions cut 6 bases from V and 6 bases from J, with 17 bases between. Germline lookup yields CDR1 LGHNT and CDR2 FRNRAP. CDR3 residues: CASGKTHEVAGELFF. Here the CDR3 DNA reads TGTGCTAGTGGCAAGACGCATGAGGTCGCCGGGGAGCTGTTTTTT.

The rearrangement links TRBV7-9 to TRBJ1-6; TRBD1 agrees at 10 bases. The CDR3 consists of 15 residues. V trimming: 4 bases; J trimming: 5 bases; junction bases outside the gene matches: 2. Per germline, CDR1 SEHNR and CDR2 FQNEAQ (reference sequence). CDR3 nucleotides: TGTGCCAGCAGCTCGACAGGGGGCGATAATTCACCCCTCCACTTT. Protein product: CASSSTGGDNSPLHF.

The chain carries TRBV7-3 and TRBJ2-7, with D perhaps TRBD2 (5 bases). V shed 5 bases and J shed 4 bases, with 12 bases lying between them. This CDR3 is built from 13 residues. In germline, CDR1 is SGHTA, CDR2 FQGTGA. In DNA form, the CDR3 reads TGTGCCAGCAGCCCTAACGGGGAGTACGAGCAGTACTTC. Amino acid sequence: CASSPNGEYEQYF.

The genes are TRBV29-1 and TRBJ2-3; D might be TRBD2 (6 bases). Trimming took off 3 bases at V and 7 bases at J, with 14 bases between the two ends. CDR3 size: 13 residues. In germline, CDR1 is SQVTM, CDR2 ANQGSEA. The CDR3 nucleotides read TGCAGCGTTGATCTCGAGGGAGGTTATACGCAGTATTTT. It encodes CSVDLEGGYTQYF.

The chain recombines TRBV6-1 with TRBJ2-7; D gene unclear. The CDR3 runs 10 residues. Deletions cut 5 bases from V and 4 bases from J, with 3 bases between. The germline V gene has CDR1 MNHNS and CDR2 SASEGT. In DNA, the CDR3 is TGTGCCAGCAGTACATACGAGCAGTACTTC. Translation gives CASSTYEQYF.

The chain carries TRBV6-1 and TRBJ2-1, with unresolved D. The CDR3 runs to 13 residues. Germline loops: CDR1 MNHNS, CDR2 SASEGT. Trimming left V 5 bases short and J 1 base short, with 6 bases between. The CDR3 here is CASSSPSYNEQFF. CDR3 bases: TGTGCCAGCAGTTCCCCATCCTACAATGAGCAGTTCTTC.

This chain links TRBV6-6 with TRBJ1-5; no firm D call. This CDR3 region has 15 residues. V was trimmed by 2 bases and J by 7 bases, leaving 15 bases between them. The germline gives CDR1 MNHNY, CDR2 SVGAGI (reference sequence). The CDR3 sequence: CASSYPSGRAQPQHF. The CDR3, as DNA: TGTGCCAGCAGTTACCCGTCGGGGAGGGCGCAGCCCCAGCATTTT.

Here the CDR3 reads CASSEGGTYNSPLHF. The CDR3 DNA reads TGTGCCAGCAGTGAGGGAGGAACCTATAATTCACCCCTCCACTTT. The chain uses TRBV2 and TRBJ1-6; no definite D call. V was trimmed by 3 bases and J by 2 bases, leaving 8 bases between them. CDR3 size: 15 residues. Germline CDR1 reads SNHLY; CDR2 reads FYNNEI.

The gene calls are TRBV4-1 and TRBJ2-3, with TRBD2 matching over 12 bases. Germline CDR1 reads MGHRA; CDR2 reads YSYEKL. This CDR3 is 15 amino acids long. Germline trimming cut 4 bases from V and 3 bases from J; bases unmatched to any gene: 2. DNA for the CDR3: TGCGCCAGCAGCCTGACTAGCGGGGGAACAGATACGCAGTATTTT. Residues: CASSLTSGGTDTQYF.

This clone was picked up one time. The chain employs TRBV4-2 and TRBJ1-3, with 8 bases aligning to TRBD1. Trimming took 1 base from V and 2 from J; bases not matched to a gene: 4. This CDR3 spans 16 amino acids. CDR1 and CDR2 (germline): LGHNA, YNFKEQ. CDR3 residues: CASSQGETGAGNTIYF. The CDR3 region has the DNA TGTGCCAGCAGCCAAGGGGAGACAGGGGCTGGAAACACCATATATTTT.

The chain links TRBV19 to TRBJ2-7; D not certain. CDR3 size: 13 residues. In germline, CDR1 is LNHDA, CDR2 SQIVND (reference sequence). The V end lost 3 bases, the J end lost 6 bases, and 12 bases lay between the germline ends. DNA for the CDR3: TGTGCCAGTAGTATGGCGGTTGCAAGCGAGCAGTACTTC. This translates into CASSMAVASEQYF.

This chain connects TRBV29-1 to TRBJ2-3; TRBD2 agrees at 12 bases. The junction had 8 bases not matched to a gene; V was cut back by 6 bases and J by 4 bases. CDR1 and CDR2 from the germline V gene are SQVTM and ANQGSEA. The CDR3 runs to 15 residues. CDR3 residues: CSVIRTSGVSDTQYF. CDR3 sequence (DNA): TGCAGCGTAATAAGGACTAGCGGGGTTTCAGATACGCAGTATTTT.

The chain is built from TRBV28 and TRBJ1-3, with D perhaps TRBD1 (6 bases). The germline V gene has CDR1 MDHEN and CDR2 SYDVKM. V was clipped by 5 bases and J by 0 bases, with 14 bases between them. The CDR3 has 16 amino acids. Here the CDR3 DNA reads TGTGCCAGCAGTCCCAGGACAGCCGACTCTGGAAACACCATATATTTT. It specifies CASSPRTADSGNTIYF. Full variable domain (rest looked up from reference TRBV28 and TRBJ1-3): DVKVTQSSRYLVKRTGEKVFLECVQDMDHENMFWYRQDPGLGLRLIYFSYDVKMKEKGDIPEGYSVSREKKERFSLILESASTNQTSMYLCASSPRTADSGNTIYFGEGSWLTVV.

This clone is medium-sized within its sample. The genes are TRBV27 and TRBJ2-3; TRBD2 matches at 13 bases. The junction had 4 bases not matched to a gene; V was cut back by 3 bases and J by 1 base. The CDR3 sequence is 17 residues long. Germline V gene lookup returns CDR1 MNHEY and CDR2 SMNVEV (reference sequence). CDR3 amino acids: CASSFWTSGGRTDTQYF. CDR3 bases: TGTGCCAGCAGTTTCTGGACTAGCGGGGGTCGCACAGATACGCAGTATTTT.

The chain carries TRBV10-1 and TRBJ1-5; 8 nucleotides agree with TRBD1. J was trimmed by 6 bases and V by 3 bases; bases with no gene match: 10. Germline V lookup: CDR1 WNHNN, CDR2 SYGVQD (reference sequence). The CDR3 is made up of 16 amino acids. The CDR3 region is CASSETTGAFPQPQHF. The DNA for the CDR3 is TGCGCCAGCAGTGAAACGACAGGGGCCTTCCCTCAGCCCCAGCATTTT.